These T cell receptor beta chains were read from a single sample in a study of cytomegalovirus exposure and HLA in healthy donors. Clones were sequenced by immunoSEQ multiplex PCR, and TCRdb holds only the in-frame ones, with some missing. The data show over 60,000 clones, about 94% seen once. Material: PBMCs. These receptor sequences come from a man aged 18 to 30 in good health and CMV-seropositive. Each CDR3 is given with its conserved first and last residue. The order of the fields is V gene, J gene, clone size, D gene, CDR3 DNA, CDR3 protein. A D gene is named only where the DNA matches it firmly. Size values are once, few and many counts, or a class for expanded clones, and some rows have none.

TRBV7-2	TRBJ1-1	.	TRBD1	TGTGCCACCCCACAGGGGCCGAACACTGAAGCTTTCTTT	CATPQGPNTEAFF
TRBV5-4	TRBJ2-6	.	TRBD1	TGTGCCAGCAGCTCGGGACAGGGGGCTGGAACTGGGGCCAACGTCCTGACTTTC	CASSSGQGAGTGANVLTF
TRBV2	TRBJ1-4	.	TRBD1	TGTGCCAGTCAACAGGGGGCCTTAACGAAAAAACTGTTTTTT	CASQQGALTKKLFF
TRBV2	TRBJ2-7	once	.	TGTGCCAGCAGTGCCGGGTTCAACTACGAGCAGTACTTC	CASSAGFNYEQYF
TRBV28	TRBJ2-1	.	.	TGTGCCAGCAGACCCAAAGTTGGAGCGCCATACTACAATGAGCAGTTCTTC	CASRPKVGAPYYNEQFF
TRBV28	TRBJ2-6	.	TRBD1	TGTGCCAGCAGTCCCTCCGGGACAGGGGGCTTTGGGGCCAACGTCCTGACTTTC	CASSPSGTGGFGANVLTF
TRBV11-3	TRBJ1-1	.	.	TGTGCCAGCAGCTTGTTGACTAACACTGAAGCTTTCTTT	CASSLLTNTEAFF
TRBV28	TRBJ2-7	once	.	TGTGCCAGCAGCTACCCTGAAATATCCTACGAGCAGTACTTC	CASSYPEISYEQYF
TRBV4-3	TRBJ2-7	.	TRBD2	TGCGCCAGCAGCCGCTTAGCGGGGCCCTCCTACGAGCAGTACTTC	CASSRLAGPSYEQYF
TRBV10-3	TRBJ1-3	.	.	TGTGCCATCGGGACATCTGGAAACACCATATATTTT	CAIGTSGNTIYF
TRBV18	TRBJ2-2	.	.	TGTGCCAGCTCACTCCGGGACACCGGGGAGCTGTTTTTT	CASSLRDTGELFF
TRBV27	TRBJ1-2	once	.	TGTGCCAGCAGTTCCCGGGACACAGGAGGTGGCTACACCTTC	CASSSRDTGGGYTF
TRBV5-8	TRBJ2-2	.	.	TGTGCCAGCAGCTTGGGCGGGACCAACACCGGGGAGCTGTTTTTT	CASSLGGTNTGELFF
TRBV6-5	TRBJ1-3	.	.	TGTGCCAGCAGTTACTCGTCGGGGGACGGAAACACCATATATTTT	CASSYSSGDGNTIYF
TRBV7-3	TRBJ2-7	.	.	TGTGCCAGCAGCTTAGGAACAGGGCGAAGCTCCTACGAGCAGTACTTC	CASSLGTGRSSYEQYF
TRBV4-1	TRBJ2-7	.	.	TGCGCCAGCAGTCCGGGGGTGGGTTACTACGAGCAGTACTTC	CASSPGVGYYEQYF
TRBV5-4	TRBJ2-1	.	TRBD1	TGTGCCAGCAGCTCCGGGACAGGCTACAATGAGCAGTTCTTC	CASSSGTGYNEQFF
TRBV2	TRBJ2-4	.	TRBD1	TGTGCCAGCATACAGGGGGCCAAAAACATTCAGTACTTC	CASIQGAKNIQYF
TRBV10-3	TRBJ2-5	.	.	TGTGCCATCAGTGAGGGGTCCCCGGAGGAGACCCAGTACTTC	CAISEGSPEETQYF
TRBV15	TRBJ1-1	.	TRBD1	TGTGCCACCAGCAGAGGGACAGGCACGAACACTGAAGCTTTCTTT	CATSRGTGTNTEAFF
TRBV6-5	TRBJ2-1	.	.	TGTGCCAGCCAAACAGGGTACTACAATGAGCAGTTCTTC	CASQTGYYNEQFF
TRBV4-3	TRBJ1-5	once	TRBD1	TGCGCCAGCAGCCAAGATATTAGGGGGCTGCATCCGAATCAGCCCCAGCATTTT	CASSQDIRGLHPNQPQHF
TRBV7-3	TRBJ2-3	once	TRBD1	TGTGCCAGCAGCCCAGGACAGGGCTCAGATACGCAGTATTTT	CASSPGQGSDTQYF
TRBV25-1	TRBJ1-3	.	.	TGTGCCAGCAGTGAATTTGTCAGGGGCGGAAACACCATATATTTT	CASSEFVRGGNTIYF
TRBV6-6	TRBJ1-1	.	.	TGTGCCAGCAGTTACGGACTTATGAACACTGAAGCTTTCTTT	CASSYGLMNTEAFF
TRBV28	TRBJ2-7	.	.	TGTGCCAGCAGTTCCCCCGGGATCGACTACGAGCAGTACTTC	CASSSPGIDYEQYF
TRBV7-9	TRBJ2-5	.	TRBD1	TGTGCCAGCAGCCCGGGACAGGGCAGCGGGGAGACCCAGTACTTC	CASSPGQGSGETQYF
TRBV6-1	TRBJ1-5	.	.	TGTGCCAGCAGTGAACTTCCCAGGGATGGCCAGCCCCAGCATTTT	CASSELPRDGQPQHF
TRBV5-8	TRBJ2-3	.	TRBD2	TGTGCCAGCAGCGTACTGACTAGCAGGTATACGCAGTATTTT	CASSVLTSRYTQYF
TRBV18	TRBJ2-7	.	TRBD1	TGTGCCAGCTCCACGGGACAGGGATTGTCCGAGCAGTACTTC	CASSTGQGLSEQYF
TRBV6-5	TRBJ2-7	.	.	TGTGCCAGCGGGGAAGACAGTGTTGGCTCCTACGAGCAGTACTTC	CASGEDSVGSYEQYF
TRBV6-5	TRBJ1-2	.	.	TGTGCCAGCAGTTCTGGCATGTTCTATGGCTACACCTTC	CASSSGMFYGYTF
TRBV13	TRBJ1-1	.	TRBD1	TGTGCCAGCAGCTTATTTGGGACAGGATCACACACTGAAGCTTTCTTT	CASSLFGTGSHTEAFF
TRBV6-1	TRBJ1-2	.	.	TGTGCCAGCAGTTGGGGACTTAACTATGGCTACACCTTC	CASSWGLNYGYTF
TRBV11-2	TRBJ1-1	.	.	TGTGCCAGCAGCTTTCAGAACACTGAAGCTTTCTTT	CASSFQNTEAFF
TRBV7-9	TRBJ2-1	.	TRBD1	TGTGCCAGCAGGACCCTTAGGGGGCGGAGTGAGCAGTTCTTC	CASRTLRGRSEQFF
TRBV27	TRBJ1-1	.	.	TGTGCCAGCAGTTTATCAGGAGATAAACGACACACTGAAGCTTTCTTT	CASSLSGDKRHTEAFF
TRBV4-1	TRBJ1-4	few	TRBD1	TGCGCCAGCAGTATGACAGGGGGCAGCGAAAAACTGTTTTTT	CASSMTGGSEKLFF
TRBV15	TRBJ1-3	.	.	TGTGCCACCAGCAGAGATTGGGGGGGCTCTGGAAACACCATATATTTT	CATSRDWGGSGNTIYF
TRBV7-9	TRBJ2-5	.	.	TGTGCCAGCAGCTACGCCGGGAGCCAAGAGACCCAGTACTTC	CASSYAGSQETQYF
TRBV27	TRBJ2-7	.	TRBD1	TGTGCCAGCAGTACAATCGGGACAGCAAACTACGAGCAGTACTTC	CASSTIGTANYEQYF
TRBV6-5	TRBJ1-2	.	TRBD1	TGTGCCAGCACCCCGACAGGGATGGAAGGCTACACCTTC	CASTPTGMEGYTF
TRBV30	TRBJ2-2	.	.	TGTGCCTGGAGTTACGGGTCTTTGACCGGGGAGCTGTTTTTT	CAWSYGSLTGELFF
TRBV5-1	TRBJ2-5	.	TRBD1	TGCGCCAGCAGTGTTTCCGGGACAGGGTCAGGGGAGACCCAGTACTTC	CASSVSGTGSGETQYF
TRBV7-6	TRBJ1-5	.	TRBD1	TGTGCCAGCAGCCAGCGGGACAGGGGATCCCTTTATAGCAATCAGCCCCAGCATTTT	CASSQRDRGSLYSNQPQHF
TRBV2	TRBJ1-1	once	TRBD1	TGTGCCAGCAGTGAAACAGGGGGGGAGAGCACTGAAGCTTTCTTT	CASSETGGESTEAFF
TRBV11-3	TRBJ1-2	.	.	TGTGCCAGCAGCCTCGGGACAACCTATGGCTACACCTTC	CASSLGTTYGYTF
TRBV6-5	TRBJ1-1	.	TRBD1	TGTGCCAGCAGTTACAACAGGGGGGGAGGCACTGAAGCTTTCTTT	CASSYNRGGGTEAFF